The sample holds one count of the clone carrying this TCR beta chain. There were TCR beta CDR3 regions amplified from RNA transcripts. The HTBI primer set drove a first-round RT-PCR of the TCR CDR3. TCRdb called the multiplex PCR reads again in MiXCR, with one record for every CDR3 protein. The profile shows a few hundred thousand distinct CDR3 sequences, around 25% of them singletons. This specimen belongs to a study of T cells in Graves' hyperthyroidism and ophthalmopathy. Germline V gene sequence: CDR1 SGDLS, CDR2 YYNGEE. The CDR3 spans 16 residues. V lost 7 bases to trimming and J lost 0 bases, with 16 bases between them.

Sequencing was done on a sample of blood. The chain is built from TRBV9 and TRBJ2-2, with a tentative D call TRBD2 (5 bases). This receptor was identified in a man aged 45-65 years with Graves' hyperthyroidism. The CDR3 here is CASAPGLSANTGELFF. The CDR3 nucleotides read TGTGCCAGCGCCCCGGGGTTAAGCGCGAACACCGGGGAGCTGTTTTTT.